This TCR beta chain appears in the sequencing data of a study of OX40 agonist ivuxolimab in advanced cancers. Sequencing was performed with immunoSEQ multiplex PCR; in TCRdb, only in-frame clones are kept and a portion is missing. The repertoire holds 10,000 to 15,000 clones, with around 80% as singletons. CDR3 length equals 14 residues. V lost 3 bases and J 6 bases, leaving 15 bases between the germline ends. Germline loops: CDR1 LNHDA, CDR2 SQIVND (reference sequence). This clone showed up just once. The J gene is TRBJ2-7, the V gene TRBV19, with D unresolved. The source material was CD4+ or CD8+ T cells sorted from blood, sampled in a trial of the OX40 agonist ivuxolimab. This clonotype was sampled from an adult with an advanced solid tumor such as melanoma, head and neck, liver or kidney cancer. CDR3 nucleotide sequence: TGTGCCAGTAGTATCTCGCTTGGCGTGTTCGAGCAGTACTTC. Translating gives CASSISLGVFEQYF.